This T cell receptor (beta chain) stems from a study of blood T cell repertoires in COVID-19 (dated by TCRdb to about 2020). Regarding the research as a whole: The collaborator samples originated in the United States, Italy and Spain and spanned the acute and convalescent phases of COVID-19. The prospective study material was composed of cDNA or gDNA derived from T cells, B-cell-depleted T cells, or PBMCs. Subjects who had been exposed to COVID-19, were actively infected with it, or had recovered from it provided the deeply sampled blood TCRbeta repertoires that made up the dataset. The repertoires were released in a freely available public database intended as a resource for research on the immune response to SARS-CoV-2. The samples were drawn from the first 160 participants of the ongoing ImmuneRACE study and from under 1,500 subjects provided by 6 global collaborators. The sample metadata nearly always contained a de-identified subject ID, COVID-19 status, age in years and sex. HLA class I and class II types, where available, came from metadata supplied by the sample provider rather than from assay-based typing. Study-wide conclusions, independent of this receptor: The quantity of clinical and demographic metadata differed by source and by participant and was supplied without curation.

This clone was detected once. Its recognized antigen is unknown. No per-base quality is available; no much larger clone lies one base away. Collaborating institutions collected whole blood in K2EDTA tubes following their own protocols. Collaborator samples were shipped for TCRbeta analysis as frozen whole blood, isolated PBMCs, or DNA extracted from either sample type. TCRbeta CDR3 regions were amplified from genomic DNA using the immunoSEQ Assay, a bias-controlled multiplex PCR. Concerning the study's data processing: Within the assay, amplification of reference gene primers was used to estimate how many nucleated cells each sample contained. Sequence reads were collapsed and filtered to measure the absolute abundance of every unique TCRbeta CDR3 rearrangement. Productive Simpson clonality was computed per sample as the square root of Simpson's diversity index over productive rearrangements. What TCRdb holds here is the immuneACCESS table cut down to in-frame rearrangements. Part of the clones is not present; checked against another copy, under half of the missing clones reflect an unresolved V gene, and the others are unexplained. The DNA was the basis for D and trimming; V, J and clone size are from that table. The sample data list about 70,000 clones, and around 86% of these were observed just once. The ten largest clones take up approximately 28% of the sample.

Trimming costs V 3 bases and J 7 bases, and their ends lie 10 bases apart. CDR1 and CDR2 are drawn from the germline V gene: SNHLY, FYNNEI. Counted from cysteine to phenylalanine, this CDR3 has 14 amino acids. Only the CDR3 part of the read is kept: 42 bases, read in frame from the first base. Sequencing was carried out using peripheral blood. This clonotype originated in a woman older than 75 with active or convalescent COVID-19. The sequence links TRBV2 to TRBJ1-6; the D gene is perhaps TRBD1, on 5 matching bases. DNA sequence: TGTGCCAGCAGTGACAGGGTCCCCAATTCACCCCTCCACTTT. It specifies CASSDRVPNSPLHF. Supplemented by the reference TRBV2 and TRBJ1-6 proteins around the CDR3, the complete variable domain is EPEVTQTPSHQVTQMGQEVILRCVPISNHLYFYWYRQILGQKVEFLVSFYNNEISEKSEIFDDQFSVERPDGSNFTLKIRSTKLEDSAMYFCASSDRVPNSPLHFGNGTRLTVT.